The 18 T cell receptor beta chains below come from one sample, sequenced in a study of response to subunit inactivated influenza vaccine. TCRdb re-derived calls from the RT-PCR reads in MiXCR, one entry per CDR3 protein. The top ten clones hold less than 15% of a sample with more than 400,000 distinct CDR3 sequences, approximately 7.2% of them seen once. The material was PBMCs from blood, obtained less than 30 months after vaccination. The receptors were sampled from a man aged 50 to 69 who received an inactivated influenza vaccine.

This clonotype was detected ten times or more. The V call is TRBV20-1, the J call TRBJ2-7; D uncertain. The CDR3 has 13 residues. Trimming took 6 bases from V and 7 from J, leaving 19 bases between them. Germline CDR1 is DFQATT and CDR2 is SNEGSKA (reference sequence). This CDR3 is CSASDPNLGEQYF. CDR3 sequence (DNA): TGCAGTGCCTCGGACCCAAACCTAGGGGAGCAGTACTTC.

This clonotype was seen more than once but under ten times. This chain connects TRBV11-3 to TRBJ2-3, with 8 bases that match TRBD2. The ends lost 5 bases at V and 3 bases at J; junction bases unmatched: 7. The CDR3 has 15 amino acids. Germline lookup yields CDR1 SGHNT and CDR2 YENEEA. CDR3 residues: CASSLTGGRTDTQYF. Written as DNA, the CDR3 is TGTGCCAGCAGCCTAACGGGGGGGAGGACAGATACGCAGTATTTT.

This clonotype was detected only a few times. V and J are TRBV3-1 and TRBJ2-3; 9 bases line up with TRBD2. Looked up from germline, CDR1 is LGHDT and CDR2 is YNNKEL (reference sequence). The CDR3 runs 16 residues. The ends lost 3 bases at V and 6 bases at J; junction bases unmatched: 10. Here the CDR3 DNA reads TGTGCCAGCAGCCAGAGACCGGGACTAGCTTTGGATACGCAGTATTTT. Its translation: CASSQRPGLALDTQYF.

In this sample, this clonotype turned up many times. V is TRBV2 and J is TRBJ1-4, with TRBD1 matching 9 bases. This CDR3 comprises 15 residues. Per the germline V gene, CDR1 is SNHLY and CDR2 is FYNNEI. The V gene end was trimmed by 2 bases and the J gene end by 10 bases; junction bases not matched to a gene: 8. CDR3: CASSEIPGQGSKLFF. CDR3 in DNA: TGTGCCAGCAGTGAAATCCCGGGACAGGGCTCAAAACTGTTTTTT.

This clonotype has ten or more counts. V gene TRBV12-3 or TRBV12-4 combines with J gene TRBJ2-7; no clear D. V dropped 4 bases and J dropped 6 bases, with 13 bases sitting between them. The CDR3 is made up of 13 amino acids. Here the CDR3 DNA reads TGTGCCAGCAGTTCCCCGGACCACTTCGAGCAGTACTTC. Protein: CASSSPDHFEQYF.

This clonotype showed up many times. This rearrangement joins TRBV6-5 to TRBJ2-2, with D perhaps given as TRBD1 or TRBD2 (5 bases each). Looked up from germline, CDR1 is MNHEY and CDR2 is SVGAGI. Deletions cut 4 bases from V and 6 bases from J, with 9 bases between. CDR3 length: 13 amino acids. CDR3 coding DNA: TGTGCCAGCAGTTCAAGGGGACCCGGGGAGCTGTTTTTT. Encoded protein: CASSSRGPGELFF.

The CDR3 DNA reads TGTGCCACCAGCAGACAGGGTGGAGAGACCCAGTACTTC. The encoded protein is CATSRQGGETQYF. The rearrangement links TRBV15 to TRBJ2-5, with TRBD1 as a possible D gene (5 bases). The V gene lost 2 bases and the J gene lost 4 bases, with 8 bases spanning the gap. Germline CDR1 reads LNHNV; CDR2 reads YYDKDF (reference sequence). The CDR3 loop spans 13 amino acids. Variable domain in full (rest from reference TRBV15 and TRBJ2-5): DAMVIQNPRYQVTQFGKPVTLSCSQTLNHNVMYWYQQKSSQAPKLLFHYYDKDFNNEADTPDNFQSRRPNTSFCFLDIRSPGLGDTAMYLCATSRQGGETQYFGPGTRLLVL.

This clonotype has more than one count but fewer than ten. The chain links TRBV20-1 to TRBJ1-1, with D unresolved. V was cut by 5 bases and J by 7 bases, with 17 bases left in between. The CDR3 is 13 residues long. CDR1 DFQATT and CDR2 SNEGSKA come from the germline V gene (reference sequence). The CDR3 bases are TGCAGTGCTGCGAGACGGGCCGGTAGTGAAGCTTTCTTT. This gives the protein CSAARRAGSEAFF.

This clonotype has just a few counts. V is TRBV18 and J is TRBJ1-1; D is possibly TRBD1 (6 bases). Germline assignment: CDR1 KGHSH and CDR2 LQKENI. Between the trimmed V and J ends, which lost 2 bases and 5 bases, there was a span of 15 bases. The CDR3 loop spans 15 amino acids. The CDR3 region has the DNA TGTGCCAGCTCACCATCGATAGGGGGGTCAACTGAAGCTTTCTTT. It yields the protein CASSPSIGGSTEAFF.

The chain uses TRBV6-5 and TRBJ1-2, with D maybe TRBD1 (6 bases). V lost 6 bases to trimming and J lost 8 bases, with 13 bases between them. The CDR3 is 12 amino acids. Germline V gene data show CDR1 as MNHEY and CDR2 as SVGAGI. CDR3 in DNA: TGTGCCAGCAGGTACAGGGAGGGAGGCTACACCTTC. Translation gives CASRYREGGYTF.

The chain employs TRBV9 and TRBJ2-7, with D hard to call. V lost 4 bases and J 0 bases, leaving 14 bases between the germline ends. CDR3 size: 15 residues. Germline values: CDR1 SGDLS, CDR2 YYNGEE. This CDR3 is CASSSHVGPSYEQYF. The CDR3 coding sequence is TGTGCCAGCAGCTCCCATGTGGGCCCCTCCTACGAGCAGTACTTC.

This clonotype was seen many times. The V gene is TRBV10-2, the J gene TRBJ2-7, with 9 bases lining up with TRBD1. The J segment lost 3 bases and the V segment lost 1 base, leaving 4 bases of the junction unmatched. This CDR3 spans 15 amino acids. CDR1 is WSHSY, CDR2 SAAADI, per germline. CDR3 nucleotides: TGCGCCAGCAGTGAGTTGGGGACAGGGATCTACGAGCAGTACTTC. This translates into CASSELGTGIYEQYF.

Many counts were recorded for this clonotype. The chain has TRBV27 and TRBJ1-1; 9 nucleotides agree with TRBD1. V lost 6 bases and J lost 3; bases outside the gene matches: 5. The CDR3 is 14 residues long. The V gene's germline CDR1 is MNHEY and CDR2 SMNVEV (reference sequence). CDR3 in DNA: TGTGCCAGCAGGGCACAGGGGGCGGACACTGAAGCTTTCTTT. Translation gives CASRAQGADTEAFF.

This clonotype was seen repeatedly, ten times or more. V usage is TRBV24-1 and J usage is TRBJ2-5; D is uncertain. Germline loops: CDR1 KGHDR, CDR2 SFDVKD. The CDR3 consists of 14 residues. The ends were cut back, 2 bases at V and 1 base at J, with 7 bases in the middle. The CDR3, as DNA: TGTGCCACCAGTGATTGGGGATCCCAAGAGACCCAGTACTTC. Its translation: CATSDWGSQETQYF.

Ten or more counts support this clonotype. The chain uses TRBV7-8 and TRBJ2-5; 9 bases match TRBD1. CDR1 and CDR2 from the germline V gene are SGHVS and FQNEAQ. The V segment lost 2 bases and the J segment 5 bases; nucleotides outside the gene matches: 9. The CDR3 totals 16 residues. The CDR3 here is CASSLLRDRVWETQYF. CDR3 bases: TGTGCCAGCAGCTTATTGAGGGACAGGGTTTGGGAGACCCAGTACTTC. Filled out from reference TRBV7-8 and TRBJ2-5, the complete variable domain reads GAGVSQSPRYKVAKRGQDVALRCDPISGHVSLFWYQQALGQGPEFLTYFQNEAQLDKSGLPSDRFFAERPEGSVSTLKIQRTQQEDSAVYLCASSLLRDRVWETQYFGPGTRLLVL.

This clonotype was detected only a few times. This rearrangement joins TRBV19 to TRBJ1-2; D is unresolved. CDR3 length: 17 residues. V lost 1 base to trimming and J lost 2 bases, with 17 bases between them. The germline CDR1 and CDR2 sequences are LNHDA and SQIVND (reference sequence). This CDR3 is CASSIGRHASGNYGYTF. DNA of the CDR3: TGTGCCAGTAGTATAGGGAGACACGCCTCTGGAAACTATGGCTACACCTTC.

The chain uses TRBV5-1 and TRBJ2-1, with TRBD2 identical over 10 bases. Germline V gene data show CDR1 as SGHRS and CDR2 as YFSETQ. J gave up 7 bases and V 5 bases, and 21 bases lay outside the gene matches. The length of the CDR3 is 19 residues. The DNA of the CDR3 is TGCGCCAGCAGGCGGGGTTCTAGCGGGAGTTTTCTTATCGGGAATGAGCAGTTCTTC. Translation: CASRRGSSGSFLIGNEQFF.

This clonotype was counted between two and nine times. The rearrangement joins TRBV12-3 or TRBV12-4 to TRBJ2-4; D tentatively reads TRBD1 or TRBD2 (6 bases each). The V gene lost 3 bases and the J gene lost 6 bases, with 18 bases spanning the gap. This CDR3 is built from 16 residues. This CDR3 is CASSFRVGGLGNIQYF. In DNA form, the CDR3 reads TGTGCCAGCAGTTTCCGGGTGGGGGGCCTTGGAAACATTCAGTACTTC.